These 22 T cell receptor beta chains were all obtained from the same sample, sequenced in a study of cytomegalovirus exposure and HLA in healthy donors. 13 Jbeta primers and 60 Vbeta primers were used for the PCR. Here immunoSEQ multiplex PCR was the method, and the copy in TCRdb shows in-frame clones only, minus some. The sample lists about 83,000 clones, 70% to 75% occurring once. Source material: PBMCs. These receptors all come from a man in his sixties in good health and CMV-seronegative.

The chain links TRBV4-1 to TRBJ2-7; D is perhaps TRBD1 (5 bases). V gave up 4 bases and J gave up 0 bases, with 13 bases separating them. The CDR3 is 15 residues long. CDR1 MGHRA and CDR2 YSYEKL come from the germline V gene. CDR3 sequence: CASSRQIQVSYEQYF. The CDR3 DNA reads as TGCGCCAGCAGCCGACAAATACAGGTCTCCTACGAGCAGTACTTC.

This clone was counted between two and nine times. The rearrangement links TRBV7-6 to TRBJ2-7; possibly TRBD2 for D (6 bases). Germline values: CDR1 SGHVS, CDR2 FNYEAQ. This CDR3 contains 15 residues. Trimming pared 1 base from V and 5 bases from J, leaving 15 bases between. CDR3 in DNA: TGTGCCAGCAGCTTAGGGGTTGGGGGGAGAGACGAGCAGTACTTC. Translating it yields CASSLGVGGRDEQYF.

This rearrangement joins TRBV4-2 to TRBJ1-5, with 10 positions matching TRBD1. The CDR3 runs 21 residues. CDR1 and CDR2 from the germline V gene are LGHNA and YNFKEQ. Trimming removed 4 bases from V and 2 bases from J; junction bases left unmatched: 20. As DNA, the CDR3 is TGTGCCAGCAGCCCCTTAATACCGGGACAGGGGAGGGTTGAGGGCAATCAGCCCCAGCATTTT. Its protein product is CASSPLIPGQGRVEGNQPQHF.

The chain carries TRBV7-9 and TRBJ1-5; weak D call: TRBD1 (5 bases). The CDR3 totals 13 residues. Germline V gene sequence: CDR1 SEHNR, CDR2 FQNEAQ (reference sequence). V was trimmed by 4 bases and J by 7 bases, leaving 11 bases between them. Here the CDR3 DNA reads TGTGCCAGCAGCTCAGGGTCTAGGCAGCCCCAGCATTTT. Amino acid sequence: CASSSGSRQPQHF.

The chain uses TRBV5-1 and TRBJ2-5; 12 bases are shared with TRBD1. The end of the DNA fits TRBJ2-7 better, so the J call may be wrong. Germline V gene sequence: CDR1 SGHRS, CDR2 YFSETQ. This CDR3 contains 19 residues. The CDR3 DNA reads as TGCGCCAGCAGCTTGGCCCTTTGGGGACCCGGGACAGGGGGCCACGAGCAGTACTTC. Its protein is CASSLALWGPGTGGHEQYF.

The chain links TRBV2 to TRBJ2-3, with 7 bases aligning to TRBD2. Unmatched junction bases numbered 14, after V lost 6 bases and J lost 2 bases. Germline V gene lookup returns CDR1 SNHLY and CDR2 FYNNEI. This CDR3 comprises 17 residues. In DNA, the CDR3 is TGTGCCAGCAGATCTCCTGCGACTAGCCTTATCACAGATACGCAGTATTTT. This encodes CASRSPATSLITDTQYF.

In its sample, this clone was seen once. The CDR3 coding sequence is TGTGCCAGCAGTTTAAGGTCCAAGGGGGTTCAGCCCCAGCATTTT. It translates to CASSLRSKGVQPQHF. The chain links TRBV27 to TRBJ1-5; TRBD1 might be the D (6 bases). This CDR3 is built from 15 residues. Per germline, CDR1 MNHEY and CDR2 SMNVEV (reference sequence). Trimming pared 2 bases from V and 6 bases from J, leaving 14 bases between.

On this clone itself: At one of its ends the junction is not consistent with the germline gene, which may arise from a read error. The genes are TRBV27 and TRBJ2-7; 8 bases agree with TRBD2. The CDR3 is made up of 15 amino acids. Germline V gene data show CDR1 as MNHEY and CDR2 as SMNVEV (reference sequence). CDR3 sequence: CASSPRGGGSYGQYF. CDR3 bases: TGTGCCAGCAGTCCTCGGGGGGGAGGTTCCTACGGGCAGTACTTC.

The chain employs TRBV18 and TRBJ2-1; D gene ambiguous. V lost 1 base and J 8 bases, leaving 12 bases between the germline ends. The CDR3 extends over 14 amino acids. Germline V gene sequence: CDR1 KGHSH, CDR2 LQKENI. CDR3 in DNA: TGTGCCAGCTCACCACAAGACTCCCCCCATGAGCAGTTCTTC. Its translation is CASSPQDSPHEQFF.

V gene TRBV7-3 combines with J gene TRBJ2-4, with 9 positions matching TRBD1. The CDR3 length is 21 residues. CDR1 is SGHTA, CDR2 FQGTGA, per germline. V was pared by 4 bases and J by 2 bases, with 21 bases of the junction left unmatched. CDR3 sequence (DNA): TGTGCCAGCAGCTGCACCGGCCGGGACAGGGAACGTACCCTCACCAAAAACATTCAGTACTTC. This sequence encodes CASSCTGRDRERTLTKNIQYF. Looking up the rest from reference TRBV7-3 and TRBJ2-4 gives the full variable domain: GAGVSQTPSNKVTEKGKYVELRCDPISGHTALYWYRQSLGQGPEFLIYFQGTGAADDSGLPNDRFFAVRPEGSVSTLKIQRTERGDSAVYLCASSCTGRDRERTLTKNIQYFGAGTRLSVL.

The chain combines TRBV18 with TRBJ2-7; 10 bases agree with TRBD1. Germline CDR1 and CDR2: KGHSH and LQKENI. J was trimmed by 4 bases and V by 3 bases; bases with no gene match: 3. The CDR3 has 14 residues. CDR3 amino acids: CASSPTGGIYEQYF. For the CDR3, the DNA is TGTGCCAGCTCACCGACAGGGGGCATATACGAGCAGTACTTC.

The chain links TRBV19 to TRBJ2-7; 7 bases are a match to TRBD1. The CDR3 has 14 amino acids. CDR1 LNHDA and CDR2 SQIVND come from the germline V gene (reference sequence). After removal of 3 bases from V and 3 bases from J, the junction contained 5 bases not matched to a gene. CDR3 sequence (DNA): TGTGCCAGTAGTATGTCAGGGGGAAACTACGAGCAGTACTTC. Translation gives CASSMSGGNYEQYF.

The chain joins TRBV19 to TRBJ2-2; D is perhaps TRBD2 (5 bases). Germline V gives CDR1 LNHDA, CDR2 SQIVND (reference sequence). V lost 3 bases and J 5 bases, leaving 13 bases between the germline ends. The CDR3 is 15 residues long. The DNA for the CDR3 is TGTGCCAGTAGTATTCAGGCAGGAGGAACCGGGGAGCTGTTTTTT. Translated: CASSIQAGGTGELFF.

There are a few counts of this clone. V and J are TRBV7-9 and TRBJ1-2; 8 nucleotides agree with TRBD1. The V gene's germline CDR1 is SEHNR and CDR2 FQNEAQ (reference sequence). V shed 3 bases, J shed 6 bases, and the junction held 3 bases outside the gene matches. The CDR3 length is 13 residues. The CDR3 DNA sequence: TGTGCCAGCAGCTTCCAGGGGGCGCATGGCTACACCTTC. Residues: CASSFQGAHGYTF.

The chain carries TRBV19 and TRBJ2-5; TRBD1 matches 9 bases. The J call could be wrong; TRBJ2-7 is a better fit for the DNA end. Germline V CDR1 and CDR2: LNHDA, SQIVND (reference sequence). This CDR3 has 15 residues. CDR3 DNA: TGTGCCAGTAGTTCCGGACAGGGGTGGGCCTACGAGCAGTACTTC. Amino acids: CASSSGQGWAYEQYF.

Only a few counts were recorded for this clone. At one boundary the junction diverges from the germline segment, which might be a read error. The gene calls are TRBV7-7 and TRBJ2-5; 9 bases align to TRBD2. The germline CDR1 and CDR2 sequences are SSHAT and FNYEAQ (reference sequence). The CDR3 sequence is 14 residues long. The CDR3 is CASSLGTSFETQYF. CDR3 nucleotide sequence: TGTGCTAGCAGCCTCGGGACTAGCTTCGAGACCCAGTACTTC.

The CDR3 DNA sequence: TGTGCCAGCAGCGTACGAGGGCAGCTCACAGATACGCAGTATTTT. It is translated as CASSVRGQLTDTQYF. The V call is TRBV9, the J call TRBJ2-3, with D maybe TRBD2 (5 bases). This CDR3 contains 15 residues. The V end was cut by 1 base, the J end by 2 bases, with 11 bases between. Germline V CDR1 and CDR2: SGDLS, YYNGEE. The full variable domain, with the rest looked up from reference TRBV9 and TRBJ2-3, is DSGVTQTPKHLITATGQRVTLRCSPRSGDLSVYWYQQSLDQGLQFLIQYYNGEERAKGNILERFSAQQFPDLHSELNLSSLELGDSALYFCASSVRGQLTDTQYFGPGTRLTVL.

The V gene is TRBV5-6, the J gene TRBJ2-7, with 8 bases identical to TRBD1. This CDR3 is 17 amino acids long. The V gene end was trimmed by 2 bases and the J gene end by 2 bases; junction bases not matched to a gene: 12. Looked up from germline, CDR1 is SGHDT and CDR2 is YYEEEE. DNA for the CDR3: TGTGCCAGCAGCTTCTTCCCCAGGACAGGGATAGCCTACGAGCAGTACTTC. This sequence encodes CASSFFPRTGIAYEQYF.

The chain couples TRBV2 to TRBJ2-7; D is uncertain. This CDR3 has 14 amino acids. V shed 5 bases and J shed 2 bases, with 13 bases lying between them. CDR1 SNHLY and CDR2 FYNNEI come from the germline V gene. The CDR3 loop reads CASSRASPTYEQYF. The CDR3 bases are TGTGCCAGCAGTAGAGCAAGTCCGACCTACGAGCAGTACTTC.

The chain carries TRBV29-1 and TRBJ2-3; TRBD1 is a possible D gene (5 bases). Germline CDR1 and CDR2: SQVTM and ANQGSEA. The CDR3 has 13 amino acids. V was trimmed by 5 bases and J by 1 base, leaving 10 bases between them. The CDR3 region has the DNA TGCAGCGTTAATCAGGGTGGCACAGATACGCAGTATTTT. As protein: CSVNQGGTDTQYF.

This clone was detected only a few times. This rearrangement joins TRBV9 to TRBJ2-3, with 8 bases identical to TRBD1. The V gene end was trimmed by 3 bases and the J gene end by 5 bases; junction bases not matched to a gene: 8. CDR3 length: 15 residues. Germline lookup yields CDR1 SGDLS and CDR2 YYNGEE. DNA for the CDR3: TGTGCCAGCAGCGCCCACAGGGGGGAAAGAGATACGCAGTATTTT. Amino acids: CASSAHRGERDTQYF.

V and J are TRBV5-4 and TRBJ2-3, with a weak D call TRBD2 (5 bases). The V gene lost 0 bases and the J gene lost 3 bases, with 14 bases spanning the gap. The CDR3 runs to 16 residues. Germline CDR1 reads SGHNT; CDR2 reads YYREEE (reference sequence). In nucleotides, the CDR3 is TGTGCCAGCAGCTTGGCGGGCACTAGGAGTACAGATACGCAGTATTTT. Residues: CASSLAGTRSTDTQYF.